This entry lists 24 T cell receptor beta chains sequenced from one sample in a study of blood T cell repertoires in COVID-19. Sequencing used immunoSEQ multiplex PCR; TCRdb keeps in-frame clones, though not all of them. Of about 160,000 clones listed, roughly 77% are singletons. The sequencing sample was made of peripheral blood. The receptors were gathered from a human donor in a cohort sampled during active COVID-19.

The V call is TRBV29-1, the J call TRBJ2-5, with 7 bases identical to TRBD1. Germline CDR1 reads SQVTM; CDR2 reads ANQGSEA. Trimming cost V 6 bases and J 4 bases; bases outside gene matches: 17. There are 16 residues in the CDR3. CDR3 region: CSVSRGGQSLIETQYF. In DNA form, the CDR3 reads TGCAGCGTATCTCGAGGGGGACAGTCCCTAATAGAGACCCAGTACTTC.

The chain employs TRBV6-2 or TRBV6-3 and TRBJ1-1; weak D call: TRBD1 (6 bases). The germline CDR1 and CDR2 sequences are MNHEY and SVGEGT. The CDR3 runs 15 residues. V was cut by 2 bases and J by 4 bases, with 14 bases left in between. CDR3 DNA sequence: TGTGCCAGCAGTTACGGGGGGGCGCCGGTCACTGAAGCTTTCTTT. This gives the protein CASSYGGAPVTEAFF.

The chain is built from TRBV28 and TRBJ2-7, with 8 bases fitting TRBD1. The CDR3 length is 14 residues. Germline V CDR1 and CDR2: MDHEN, SYDVKM. Unmatched junction bases numbered 4, after V lost 3 bases and J lost 3 bases. This CDR3 reads CASSLPGQDYEQYF. The CDR3 DNA follows: TGTGCCAGCAGTTTGCCGGGACAGGACTACGAGCAGTACTTC.

The genes are TRBV4-1 and TRBJ1-2; the match to TRBD1 covers 7 bases. Germline V gives CDR1 MGHRA, CDR2 YSYEKL. The CDR3 is made up of 16 amino acids. The ends lost 4 bases at V and 2 bases at J; junction bases unmatched: 10. The CDR3 DNA sequence: TGCGCCAGCAGCCTTACTCCGGGACAGAACAACTATGGCTACACCTTC. Translated, it gives CASSLTPGQNNYGYTF.

This clone appeared a single time. V and J are TRBV10-3 and TRBJ2-6; a possible D gene is TRBD1 (5 bases). V lost 8 bases to trimming and J lost 0 bases, with 17 bases between them. Germline lookup yields CDR1 ENHRY and CDR2 SYGVKD. The CDR3 is 17 amino acids. The CDR3, as DNA: TGTGCCATCCTTTTAGGGGATTTGAGCTCTGGGGCCAACGTCCTGACTTTC. It encodes CAILLGDLSSGANVLTF.

The rearrangement joins TRBV2 to TRBJ2-2; tentative D call: TRBD1 (5 bases). The germline V gene encodes CDR1 SNHLY and CDR2 FYNNEI. The CDR3 loop spans 14 amino acids. Trimming took off 6 bases at V and 2 bases at J, with 10 bases between the two ends. This CDR3 is CASSLTVNTGELFF. The CDR3 DNA reads as TGTGCCAGCAGCCTGACAGTAAACACCGGGGAGCTGTTTTTT.

This chain joins TRBV27 and TRBJ2-1; the match to TRBD1 covers 12 bases. CDR1 MNHEY and CDR2 SMNVEV come from the germline V gene (reference sequence). The CDR3 runs to 15 residues. The V segment lost 3 bases and the J segment 7 bases; nucleotides outside the gene matches: 4. The CDR3 sequence: CASSFGTGGGNEQFF. CDR3 sequence (DNA): TGTGCCAGCAGTTTTGGGACAGGGGGCGGGAATGAGCAGTTCTTC.

This clone has only one observation. V is TRBV30 and J is TRBJ2-7; tentative D call: TRBD1 (6 bases). V dropped 8 bases and J dropped 0 bases, with 14 bases sitting between them. Germline V gene sequence: CDR1 GTSNPN, CDR2 SVGIG (reference sequence). This CDR3 spans 13 amino acids. The CDR3 loop reads CAGRDISSYEQYF. In DNA form, the CDR3 reads TGTGCCGGAAGGGACATTAGCTCCTACGAGCAGTACTTC. Looking up the rest from reference TRBV30 and TRBJ2-7 gives the full variable domain: SQTIHQWPATLVQPVGSPLSLECTVEGTSNPNLYWYRQAAGRGLQLLFYSVGIGQISSEVPQNLSASRPQDRQFILSSKKLLLSDSGFYLCAGRDISSYEQYFGPGTRLTVT.

This chain joins TRBV7-9 and TRBJ2-7; a weak D match, TRBD1 (5 bases). Germline assignment: CDR1 SEHNR and CDR2 FQNEAQ (reference sequence). This CDR3 region has 11 residues. V was shortened by 3 bases and J by 6 bases, with 6 bases between the two germline ends. The CDR3 reads CASSFRGEQYF. The CDR3 DNA follows: TGTGCCAGCAGCTTTAGGGGCGAGCAGTACTTC.

This clone was found once. The chain combines TRBV6-8 with TRBJ1-5; TRBD1 is a possible D gene (5 bases). This CDR3 spans 15 amino acids. Germline CDR1 reads MNHGY; CDR2 reads SAAAGT. The ends were cut back, 7 bases at V and 6 bases at J, with 19 bases in the middle. The CDR3 nucleotides are TGTGCCAGCACCACGAGGCCGGCAGGGCGTCAGCCCCAGCATTTT. Protein: CASTTRPAGRQPQHF.

V and J are TRBV5-4 and TRBJ2-1; the match to TRBD2 covers 10 bases. CDR1 is SGHNT, CDR2 YYREEE, per germline (reference sequence). Unmatched junction bases numbered 8, after V lost 4 bases and J lost 7 bases. The CDR3 extends over 15 amino acids. Here the CDR3 DNA reads TGTGCCAGCAGCCACAGCGGGAGGGCCGGTAATGAGCAGTTCTTC. Protein sequence: CASSHSGRAGNEQFF.

A note on this clone: One end of the junction does not line up with germline, which may come from a read error. The rearrangement uses TRBV20-1 and TRBJ2-4; D is perhaps TRBD2 (5 bases). Germline loops: CDR1 DFQATT, CDR2 SNEGSKA (reference sequence). The CDR3 is 10 residues long. In DNA, the CDR3 is TGCAGTGCCGTGGACTCCCTTTATCACTTC. This encodes CSAVDSLYHF.

The CDR3 spells CASSYGGQSNQPQHF. In nucleotides, the CDR3 is TGTGCCAGCAGTTACGGCGGACAAAGCAATCAGCCCCAGCATTTT. This rearrangement joins TRBV6-5 to TRBJ1-5; D may be TRBD1 (5 bases). Trimming left V 2 bases short and J 1 base short, with 9 bases between. Germline V gene sequence: CDR1 MNHEY, CDR2 SVGAGI. The CDR3 totals 15 residues.

This clone was observed a handful of times. CDR3 sequence reads: CASSGRTGAVGTQYF. DNA of the CDR3: TGTGCCAGCAGTGGGAGGACAGGGGCTGTGGGGACCCAGTACTTC. The chain joins TRBV27 to TRBJ2-5; 9 bases line up with TRBD1. The germline CDR1 and CDR2 sequences are MNHEY and SMNVEV (reference sequence). This CDR3 contains 15 residues. V lost 5 bases to trimming and J lost 7 bases; unmatched junction nucleotides: 11.

By sample fraction, this clone is medium-sized. V gene TRBV28 combines with J gene TRBJ1-4; perhaps TRBD1 as D (6 bases). CDR3 size: 14 residues. Germline lookup yields CDR1 MDHEN and CDR2 SYDVKM. The V and J ends lost 6 bases and 6 bases respectively, with 14 bases between them. The CDR3 spells CASRQGVVYEKLFF. For the CDR3, the DNA is TGTGCCAGCAGACAGGGTGTTGTGTATGAAAAACTGTTTTTT.

This clone has only a few counts. The chain carries TRBV3-1 (or the pseudogene TRBV3-2) and TRBJ1-1; D is unresolved. The ends were cut back, 7 bases at V and 7 bases at J, with 19 bases in the middle. This CDR3 is built from 14 residues. CDR1 is LGHDT and CDR2 is YNNKEL in the germline V gene (reference sequence). The CDR3 DNA reads TGTGCCAGCACGCTCAACGGGGTCATAGGTGAAGCTTTCTTT. Its translation is CASTLNGVIGEAFF.

This chain connects TRBV27 to TRBJ2-7; 10 positions agree with TRBD1. This CDR3 has 15 amino acids. CDR1 and CDR2 (germline): MNHEY, SMNVEV (reference sequence). Trimming took 6 bases from V and 5 from J; bases not matched to a gene: 10. The chain's CDR3 is CASSLRQGAPNEQYF. CDR3 bases: TGTGCCAGCAGCCTACGACAGGGGGCCCCCAACGAGCAGTACTTC.

The J gene is TRBJ2-1, the V gene TRBV6-5; 9 bases fit TRBD2. The germline gives CDR1 MNHEY, CDR2 SVGAGI. V lost 7 bases, J lost 5 bases, and 6 bases stayed unmatched. The CDR3 runs 14 residues. The CDR3: CASMEGGRDNEQFF. CDR3 nucleotides: TGTGCCAGCATGGAGGGCGGGAGGGACAATGAGCAGTTCTTC.

The chain joins TRBV27 to TRBJ2-5, with D unclear. The CDR3 covers 14 residues. The V gene lost 4 bases and the J gene lost 0 bases, with 9 bases spanning the gap. The germline CDR1 and CDR2 sequences are MNHEY and SMNVEV (reference sequence). The DNA for the CDR3 is TGTGCCAGCAGTTCACAGCTGTACCAAGAGACCCAGTACTTC. This translates into CASSSQLYQETQYF.

The V call is TRBV2, the J call TRBJ1-3; maybe TRBD1 (5 bases). The CDR3 covers 15 residues. Trimming left V 6 bases short and J 2 bases short, with 14 bases between. Germline CDR1 SNHLY, CDR2 FYNNEI. CDR3 protein: CASRAGTVAGNTIYF. The CDR3 nucleotides read TGTGCCAGCAGGGCCGGGACTGTAGCTGGAAACACCATATATTTT.

V usage is TRBV6-1 and J usage is TRBJ2-7, with D unresolved. Germline lookup yields CDR1 MNHNS and CDR2 SASEGT. This CDR3 spans 11 amino acids. The V and J ends lost 2 bases and 6 bases respectively, with 5 bases between them. DNA of the CDR3: TGTGCCAGCAGTGAATTTCGCGAGCAGTACTTC. Translation gives CASSEFREQYF.

This clone was observed a few times. The V call is TRBV12-3 or TRBV12-4, the J call TRBJ1-4; 7 nucleotides align to TRBD1. This CDR3 region has 13 residues. V shed 5 bases and J 13 bases; nucleotides not matched to a gene: 10. This CDR3 reads CASSPPRTGRLFF. The CDR3 nucleotides are TGTGCCAGCAGTCCCCCTCGGACAGGAAGACTGTTTTTT.

The V gene is TRBV7-2, the J gene TRBJ2-7; the D is unclear. The CDR3 extends over 14 amino acids. V dropped 3 bases and J dropped 2 bases, with 11 bases sitting between them. The germline CDR1 and CDR2 sequences are SGHTA and FQGNSA. The CDR3 here is CASSLRGFPYEQYF. CDR3 in DNA: TGTGCCAGCAGCTTGCGAGGATTCCCCTACGAGCAGTACTTC.

The chain has TRBV19 and TRBJ2-7; D is unresolved. From germline, CDR1 is LNHDA and CDR2 SQIVND (reference sequence). The CDR3 spans 13 residues. V lost 4 bases and J 1 base, leaving 8 bases between the germline ends. In DNA form, the CDR3 reads TGTGCCAGTAGTACCGGTCGTTCCTACGAGCAGTACTTC. It specifies CASSTGRSYEQYF.